Below are 20 T cell receptor beta chains sequenced from a single sample in a study of cytomegalovirus exposure and HLA in healthy donors. Use of 60 Vbeta and 13 Jbeta primers characterized the PCR. Here immunoSEQ multiplex PCR was the method, and the copy in TCRdb shows in-frame clones only, minus some. The sample has 110,000 or so clones, roughly 80% seen once. Input material: PBMCs. The origin of the receptors is a woman aged 30 to 39 in good health and CMV-seropositive.

The genes are TRBV7-3 and TRBJ2-3; perhaps TRBD1 as D (5 bases). Germline V gene sequence: CDR1 SGHTA, CDR2 FQGTGA. The CDR3 consists of 14 residues. With 4 bases removed from V and 1 base from J, the gap between germline ends came to 9 bases. The CDR3 region is CASSWVGGTDTQYF. In DNA, the CDR3 is TGTGCCAGCAGCTGGGTAGGGGGCACAGATACGCAGTATTTT.

The chain combines TRBV7-8 with TRBJ1-6, with D hard to call. The CDR3 sequence is 14 residues long. The V gene's germline CDR1 is SGHVS and CDR2 FQNEAQ. Deletions cut 0 bases from V and 9 bases from J, with 9 bases between. In DNA, the CDR3 is TGTGCCAGCAGCTTAGCGACCGGGGTTTCACCCCTCCACTTT. This translates into CASSLATGVSPLHF.

This clone was observed once. The junction departs from germline at one end; a sequencing error may be responsible. The chain carries TRBV6-1 and TRBJ1-5, with D possibly matching TRBD1 (5 bases). Germline V gene data show CDR1 as MNHNS and CDR2 as SASEGT. This CDR3 spans 13 amino acids. The CDR3 region is CAGRVTSNQPQHF. The CDR3 DNA reads TGTGCCGGCAGGGTTACAAGCAATCAGCCCCAGCATTTT.

V and J are TRBV2 and TRBJ2-7; TRBD2 agrees at 9 bases. The junction had 13 bases not matched to a gene; V was cut back by 4 bases and J by 6 bases. The CDR3 loop spans 16 amino acids. Germline V gene data show CDR1 as SNHLY and CDR2 as FYNNEI. CDR3 amino acids: CASSVIPGTSTLEQYF. In nucleotides, the CDR3 is TGTGCCAGCAGTGTTATCCCCGGGACTAGCACCCTCGAGCAGTACTTC.

This clone is a singleton in its sample. V and J are TRBV30 and TRBJ2-5; D gene unclear. The CDR3 has 11 residues. Trimming took 2 bases from V and 5 from J, leaving 6 bases between them. Germline values: CDR1 GTSNPN, CDR2 SVGIG (reference sequence). CDR3 nucleotides: TGTGCCTGGAGTAGTGCGGAGACCCAGTACTTC. The encoded protein is CAWSSAETQYF.

V usage is TRBV4-1 and J usage is TRBJ2-3, with 7 bases aligning to TRBD2. The CDR3 sequence is 17 residues long. J gave up 7 bases and V 4 bases, and 17 bases lay outside the gene matches. Germline V gives CDR1 MGHRA, CDR2 YSYEKL. In nucleotides, the CDR3 is TGCGCCAGCAGCCGGGGTGTGTTTGGGCTAGCGGAGAATACGCAGTATTTT. This gives the protein CASSRGVFGLAENTQYF.

This clone is labeled as medium-sized (0.01 to 0.1%). The chain couples TRBV6-1 to TRBJ1-6; no reliable D call. Germline V lookup: CDR1 MNHNS, CDR2 SASEGT. The CDR3 is 13 amino acids. The germline V and J ends were trimmed by 5 bases and 2 bases, with 4 bases remaining between them. DNA for the CDR3: TGTGCCAGCAGTCCCGCCTATAATTCACCCCTCCACTTT. Its protein is CASSPAYNSPLHF.

In regard to this clone: An end of the junction does not agree with germline; a read error may underlie this. J is TRBJ2-7 and V is TRBV4-1; D is perhaps TRBD1 (7 bases). Germline V gene lookup returns CDR1 MGHRA and CDR2 YSYEKL. The CDR3 runs 15 residues. The CDR3 DNA reads TGCGCCACCAGCCGAGGGACTGGGACAGTCTACGAGCAGTACTTC. This sequence encodes CATSRGTGTVYEQYF.

This clone was picked up one time. The V gene is TRBV5-1, the J gene TRBJ2-5; 12 nucleotides match TRBD2. Germline assignment: CDR1 SGHRS and CDR2 YFSETQ. Trimming removed 3 bases from V and 4 bases from J; junction bases left unmatched: 4. The CDR3 is 15 residues long. The CDR3 DNA follows: TGCGCCAGCAGCTCAAAGACTAGCGGGGGAGAGACCCAGTACTTC. It encodes CASSSKTSGGETQYF.

The table lists this clone with a count of one. This chain uses TRBV7-9 with TRBJ1-1; no reliable D call. CDR1 and CDR2 (germline): SEHNR, FQNEAQ (reference sequence). This CDR3 spans 14 amino acids. The V end lost 5 bases, the J end lost 7 bases, and 17 bases lay between the germline ends. The CDR3 nucleotides read TGTGCCAGCAGCCCCACTATCTCTGTCGGTGAAGCTTTCTTT. Amino acids: CASSPTISVGEAFF.

The chain employs TRBV9 and TRBJ1-1, with D possibly matching TRBD1 (5 bases). V was clipped by 6 bases and J by 3 bases, with 15 bases between them. The CDR3 contains 14 residues. Looked up from germline, CDR1 is SGDLS and CDR2 is YYNGEE. The CDR3 loop reads CASTERGGDTEAFF. Written as DNA, the CDR3 is TGTGCCAGCACTGAACGGGGGGGGGACACTGAAGCTTTCTTT.

The chain uses TRBV6-5 and TRBJ2-7; TRBD2 aligns across 14 bases. The germline V gene has CDR1 MNHEY and CDR2 SVGAGI. The CDR3 contains 15 residues. The V and J ends lost 8 bases and 5 bases, in that order; junction bases with no gene match: 8. This CDR3 reads CASGTSGRGINEQYF. CDR3 nucleotide sequence: TGTGCCAGCGGGACTAGCGGGAGAGGTATCAACGAGCAGTACTTC.

The chain uses TRBV13 and TRBJ2-5; the match to TRBD2 covers 8 bases. The V gene's germline CDR1 is PRHDT and CDR2 FYEKMQ (reference sequence). V lost 1 base and J lost 5; bases outside the gene matches: 0. The CDR3 totals 13 residues. The CDR3 DNA reads as TGTGCCAGCAGCTTAGCGGGAGGGGAGACCCAGTACTTC. Protein product: CASSLAGGETQYF.

The V call is TRBV5-1, the J call TRBJ1-5, with D perhaps TRBD1 (6 bases). The CDR3 is 15 amino acids. CDR1 and CDR2 from the germline V gene are SGHRS and YFSETQ. The germline V and J ends were trimmed by 4 bases and 4 bases, with 15 bases remaining between them. CDR3 nucleotide sequence: TGCGCCAGCAGCCCATACTCAGGGGTGAATCAGCCCCAGCATTTT. This codes for CASSPYSGVNQPQHF. Filled out from reference TRBV5-1 and TRBJ1-5, the complete variable domain reads KAGVTQTPRYLIKTRGQQVTLSCSPISGHRSVSWYQQTPGQGLQFLFEYFSETQRNKGNFPGRFSGRQFSNSRSEMNVSTLELGDSALYLCASSPYSGVNQPQHFGDGTRLSIL.

This chain uses TRBV9 with TRBJ1-4; D is possibly TRBD1 (5 bases). V was trimmed by 8 bases and J by 8 bases, leaving 13 bases between them. The CDR3 spans 12 residues. Per germline, CDR1 SGDLS and CDR2 YYNGEE. The CDR3 region is CASSGRGEKLFF. In DNA, the CDR3 is TGTGCCAGTTCAGGGCGGGGGGAAAAACTGTTTTTT.

The rearrangement joins TRBV25-1 to TRBJ2-2, with TRBD2 matching 7 bases. The CDR3 totals 12 residues. Per the germline V gene, CDR1 is MGHDK and CDR2 is SYGVNS. The J segment lost 6 bases and the V segment lost 11 bases, leaving 6 bases of the junction unmatched. CDR3 loop: CARRTSSGELFF. CDR3 nucleotide sequence: TGTGCCCGGAGGACTAGTTCCGGGGAGCTGTTTTTT.

This clone was counted a single time. The chain uses TRBV15 and TRBJ2-7; 7 nucleotides line up with TRBD1. V trimming: 2 bases; J trimming: 4 bases; junction bases outside the gene matches: 2. Germline V CDR1 and CDR2: LNHNV, YYDKDF (reference sequence). There are 13 residues in the CDR3. This CDR3 reads CATSRSGGYEQYF. CDR3 coding DNA: TGTGCCACCAGCAGATCAGGGGGTTACGAGCAGTACTTC.

The V and J genes are TRBV19 and TRBJ1-2; a weak D match, TRBD1 (6 bases). Germline V CDR1 and CDR2: LNHDA, SQIVND (reference sequence). CDR3 length: 14 amino acids. V was shortened by 4 bases and J by 7 bases, with 16 bases between the two germline ends. CDR3 coding DNA: TGTGCCAGTAGTACCCCCGGGGGGCCCTTTGGCTACACCTTC. It translates to CASSTPGGPFGYTF.

The genes are TRBV9 and TRBJ2-7; maybe TRBD2 (6 bases). CDR1 is SGDLS and CDR2 is YYNGEE in the germline V gene. V was trimmed by 0 bases and J by 1 base, leaving 11 bases between them. CDR3 length: 15 amino acids. CDR3 loop: CASSVGYGSSYEQYF. The CDR3 region has the DNA TGTGCCAGCAGCGTAGGGTACGGGAGTTCCTACGAGCAGTACTTC.

This clone was found once. J is TRBJ1-3 and V is TRBV5-1, with a weak D call TRBD1 (6 bases). This CDR3 region has 15 residues. The V end lost 4 bases, the J end lost 4 bases, and 15 bases lay between the germline ends. Germline CDR1 SGHRS, CDR2 YFSETQ. Here the CDR3 reads CASSPGPGEGNTIYF. The CDR3 bases are TGCGCCAGCAGCCCGGGGCCAGGGGAAGGAAACACCATATATTTT.